This TCR beta chain came from a study of beta chain features in type 1 diabetes (dated by TCRdb to the late 2010s). For context, the study as a whole: No differences in mean age, gender distribution, total cell number or subset yield were found between patients and healthy donors. A total of 90 million to 140 million sorted cells were examined across all samples, and RNA yield correlated strongly with the number of cells per subset. The study compared the TCRB repertoires of sorted circulating CD4+ T cell subsets in recently diagnosed type 1 diabetes patients with those in matched healthy donors. Regulatory and stem cell-like memory subsets were isolated from only 8 patients and about eight healthy donors, whereas naive and central memory subsets came from all 30 or so donors.

This clone was seen a few times. Its antigen remains unidentified. Base qualities are not provided; no much larger clone lies one nucleotide away. All of the isolated RNA was reverse transcribed with the High Capacity cDNA Reverse Transcription Kit, so expressed TCRB transcripts were sequenced. Deep immunoSEQ sequencing was performed on naive, central memory and regulatory T cell samples, with an average of around 3.5 million total reads per sample. After sorted cells were lysed in RLT buffer, RNA was extracted with DNase-treated RNeasy Micro or Mini kits, with the choice depending on cell number. To prevent cross-contamination, every cell subset was processed on its own, while patient and healthy donor samples were processed together. The immunoSEQ multiplex PCR was used to amplify TCRB sequences from cDNA, generating 87-bp fragments that spanned the CDR3 region. The amplicons were sequenced using the Illumina HiSeq platform. The authors processed their data as follows. Synthetic template baselines were used to correct PCR bias computationally, reads within Hamming distance 2 were collapsed, and singletons that could not be merged were discarded. Reads were aligned against IMGT to assign V, D and J genes, CDR3 length and insertions or deletions at six rearrangement sites. Within each subset, clonotype counts were normalized to sorted cell number, and only after that were true diversity and Gini coefficients computed with the tcR R package. The overlap coefficient, calculated on TCRB nucleotide sequences, was used to quantify repertoire sharing. Out-of-frame TCRB sequences from naive cells were analyzed to stand in for the pre-selection repertoire. TCRdb carries this immuneACCESS record with in-frame sequences only. Its versions omit some clonotypes, under half of them owing to an unresolved V gene in the studies checked, with the rest unexplained. That table furnishes V, J and clone size, whereas the DNA furnished D and trimming. The sample table lists 900,000 or so clones, roughly a sixth of them with a count of one. In total, the top ten clones hold 0.023% of the sample.

Results the study describes overall, beyond this receptor: Because cDNA was sequenced instead of genomic DNA, activated cells with high expression could be over-represented, although the groups did not differ in activation or CD3 levels. At VDJ recombination sites, type 1 diabetes patients had fewer insertions and more deleted nucleotides, which implies abnormalities in thymic rearrangement. Naive, central memory and regulatory TCRB repertoires appeared more similar among patients than among healthy donors. In all four CD4+ subsets, TCRB CDR3 length was moderately but significantly shorter in type 1 diabetes patients. Shorter templates might be favored by PCR, yet because patient and control samples were amplified and corrected together, any such skew would affect both groups equally. Only small numbers of individuals were included in the HLA sub-analyses, which left unresolved whether HLA type had any influence on TCRB rearrangement.

Spanning cysteine to phenylalanine, the CDR3 consists of 17 amino acids. Only the CDR3 part of the read is kept: 51 bases, read in frame from the first base. Each donor gave one peripheral blood draw, averaging about 120 mL, which was collected into heparinised tubes. Using a panel that included CD45RO, CCR7, CD25, CD127, CD95 and CD27, naive, central memory, regulatory and stem cell-like memory CD4+ T cells were sorted on a BD FACSAria II. Purity was above 95% for every sorted population. PBMCs were separated immediately by Lymphoprep density gradient centrifugation and were stained directly, without being cultured. So that batch effects would be minimized, each experiment stained and sorted samples in pairs, pairing one healthy donor with one patient.

Input material: naive CD4+ T cells from blood. The label giving this sample's cell subset or site can be read as: true naive CD4+ T cells. The receptor's source is a woman younger than 35 in good health. The chain was built from TRBV21-1 and TRBJ1-3; the table calls TRBD1, which could not be checked here. TRBV21-1 is an annotated pseudogene. The nucleotide sequence reads as follows: TGTGCCAGCAGCGAAAGGTCAGGGTCGGCCTCTGGAAACACCATATATTTT. Its protein reads: CASSERSGSASGNTIYF.